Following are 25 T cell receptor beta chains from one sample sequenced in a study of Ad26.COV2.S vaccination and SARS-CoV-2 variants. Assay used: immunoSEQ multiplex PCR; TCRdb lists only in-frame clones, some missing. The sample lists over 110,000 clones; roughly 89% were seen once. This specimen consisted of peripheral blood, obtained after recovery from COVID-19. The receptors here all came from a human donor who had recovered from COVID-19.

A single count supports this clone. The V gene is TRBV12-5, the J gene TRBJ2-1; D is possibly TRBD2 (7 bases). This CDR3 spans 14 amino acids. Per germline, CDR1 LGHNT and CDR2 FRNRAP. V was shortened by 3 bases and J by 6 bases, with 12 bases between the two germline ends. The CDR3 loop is CASGLGGGPNEQFF. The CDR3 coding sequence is TGTGCTAGTGGTTTAGGGGGGGGCCCCAATGAGCAGTTCTTC.

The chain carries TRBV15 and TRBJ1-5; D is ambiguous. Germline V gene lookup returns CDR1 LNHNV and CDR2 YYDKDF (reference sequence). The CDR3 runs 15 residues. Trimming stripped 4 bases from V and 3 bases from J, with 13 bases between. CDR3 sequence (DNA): TGTGCCACCAGCAACCCACAGTTTTCCAATCAGCCCCAGCATTTT. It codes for CATSNPQFSNQPQHF.

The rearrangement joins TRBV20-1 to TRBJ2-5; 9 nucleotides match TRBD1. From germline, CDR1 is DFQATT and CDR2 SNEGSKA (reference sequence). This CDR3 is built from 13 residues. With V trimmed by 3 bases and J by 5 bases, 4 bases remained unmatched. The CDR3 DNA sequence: TGCAGTGCTAGTCTGACAGGGGGGGAGACCCAGTACTTC. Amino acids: CSASLTGGETQYF.

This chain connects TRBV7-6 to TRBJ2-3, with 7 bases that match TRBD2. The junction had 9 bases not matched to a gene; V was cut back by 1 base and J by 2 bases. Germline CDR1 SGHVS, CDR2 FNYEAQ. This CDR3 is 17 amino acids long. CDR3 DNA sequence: TGTGCCAGCAGCTTAGAAGCGGCGGGGGTAACCACAGATACGCAGTATTTT. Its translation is CASSLEAAGVTTDTQYF.

CDR3 coding DNA: TGTGCCATCAGTGCAAAACAGGGTTCCTTTGACAATGAGCAGTTCTTC. Amino acids: CAISAKQGSFDNEQFF. The rearrangement joins TRBV10-3 to TRBJ2-1; D may be TRBD1 (6 bases). This CDR3 is 16 amino acids long. Trimming left V 4 bases short and J 5 bases short, with 18 bases between. Looked up from germline, CDR1 is ENHRY and CDR2 is SYGVKD.

The DNA for the CDR3 is TGCGCCAGCAGCCAAGAAGGGACAGGACGTTCCTACGAGCAGTACTTC. Protein product: CASSQEGTGRSYEQYF. The chain uses TRBV4-3 and TRBJ2-7; 8 bases agree with TRBD1. Germline V gives CDR1 LGHNA, CDR2 YSLEER. The V segment lost 0 bases and the J segment 1 base; nucleotides outside the gene matches: 5. The CDR3 extends over 16 amino acids.

CDR3 loop: CASSPLLGRGGGELFF. For the CDR3, the DNA is TGTGCCAGCAGCCCTCTGCTTGGTAGGGGGGGCGGGGAGCTGTTTTTT. This chain links TRBV3-1 (or the pseudogene TRBV3-2) with TRBJ2-2; weak D call: TRBD2 (7 bases). CDR1 is LGHDT, CDR2 YNNKEL, per germline (reference sequence). V lost 4 bases and J lost 7, with 19 bases in between. The CDR3 has 16 residues.

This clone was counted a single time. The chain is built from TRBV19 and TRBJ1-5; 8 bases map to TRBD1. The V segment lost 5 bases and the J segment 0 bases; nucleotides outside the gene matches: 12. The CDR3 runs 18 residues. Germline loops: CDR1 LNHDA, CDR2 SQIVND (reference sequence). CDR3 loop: CASSSTGESLYSNQPQHF. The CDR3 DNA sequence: TGTGCCAGTAGTTCGACAGGGGAAAGTCTTTATAGCAATCAGCCCCAGCATTTT.

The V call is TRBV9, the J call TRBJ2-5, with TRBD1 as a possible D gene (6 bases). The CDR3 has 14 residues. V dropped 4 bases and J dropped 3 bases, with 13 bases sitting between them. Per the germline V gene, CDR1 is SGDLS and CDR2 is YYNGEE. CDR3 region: CASSSPTGKETQYF. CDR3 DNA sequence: TGTGCCAGCAGCTCCCCGACAGGAAAAGAGACCCAGTACTTC.

The CDR3 region is CASSLDSNYGYTF. CDR3 nucleotide sequence: TGCGCCAGCAGCTTGGACTCAAACTATGGCTACACCTTC. The chain carries TRBV5-1 and TRBJ1-2; D call uncertain. V was pared by 0 bases and J by 2 bases, with 5 bases between. The CDR3 has 13 residues. The germline V gene has CDR1 SGHRS and CDR2 YFSETQ.

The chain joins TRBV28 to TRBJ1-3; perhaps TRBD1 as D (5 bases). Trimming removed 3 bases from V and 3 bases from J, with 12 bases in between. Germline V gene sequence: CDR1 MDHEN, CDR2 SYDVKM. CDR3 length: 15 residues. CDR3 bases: TGTGCCAGCAGTTTGGGGGGAGGGTATGGAAACACCATATATTTT. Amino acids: CASSLGGGYGNTIYF.

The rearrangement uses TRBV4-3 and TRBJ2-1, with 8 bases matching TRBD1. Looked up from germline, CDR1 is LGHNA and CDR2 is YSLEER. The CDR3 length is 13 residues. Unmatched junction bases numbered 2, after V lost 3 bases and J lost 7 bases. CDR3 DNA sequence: TGCGCCAGCAGCCACCGACAGGGGAATGAGCAGTTCTTC. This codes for CASSHRQGNEQFF.

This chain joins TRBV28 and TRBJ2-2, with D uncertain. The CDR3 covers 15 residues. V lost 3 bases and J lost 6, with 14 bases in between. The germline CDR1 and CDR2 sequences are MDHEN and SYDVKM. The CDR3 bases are TGTGCCAGCAGTTTTTTACTTGAAGGGCCCGGGGAGCTGTTTTTT. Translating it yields CASSFLLEGPGELFF. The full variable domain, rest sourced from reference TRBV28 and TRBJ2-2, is DVKVTQSSRYLVKRTGEKVFLECVQDMDHENMFWYRQDPGLGLRLIYFSYDVKMKEKGDIPEGYSVSREKKERFSLILESASTNQTSMYLCASSFLLEGPGELFFGEGSRLTVL.

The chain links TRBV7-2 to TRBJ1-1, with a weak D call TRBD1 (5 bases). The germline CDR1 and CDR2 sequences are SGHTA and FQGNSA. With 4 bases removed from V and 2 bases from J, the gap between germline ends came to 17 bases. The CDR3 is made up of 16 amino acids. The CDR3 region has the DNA TGTGCCAGCAGCTCCGAGGGGACGGGCCTCAACACTGAAGCTTTCTTT. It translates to CASSSEGTGLNTEAFF.

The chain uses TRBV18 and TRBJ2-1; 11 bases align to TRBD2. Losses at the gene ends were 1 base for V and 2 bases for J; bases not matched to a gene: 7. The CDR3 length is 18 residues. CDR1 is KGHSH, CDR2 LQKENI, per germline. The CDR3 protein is CASSPRIAGGKTYNEQFF. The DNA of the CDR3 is TGTGCCAGCTCACCACGGATAGCGGGGGGGAAAACCTACAATGAGCAGTTCTTC.

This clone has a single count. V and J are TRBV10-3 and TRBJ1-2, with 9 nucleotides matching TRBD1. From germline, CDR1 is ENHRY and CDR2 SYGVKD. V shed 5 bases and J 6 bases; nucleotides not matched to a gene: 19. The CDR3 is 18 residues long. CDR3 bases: TGTGCCATCAGTCCATCACCGGGACAGGGACCTTTTAGGGATGGCTACACCTTC. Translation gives CAISPSPGQGPFRDGYTF.

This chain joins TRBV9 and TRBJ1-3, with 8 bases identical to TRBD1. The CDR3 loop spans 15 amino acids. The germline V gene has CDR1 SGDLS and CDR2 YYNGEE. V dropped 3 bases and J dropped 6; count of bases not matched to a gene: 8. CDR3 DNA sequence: TGTGCCAGCAGCGCAGGACAGGGAATAGCAAACACCATATATTTT. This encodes CASSAGQGIANTIYF.

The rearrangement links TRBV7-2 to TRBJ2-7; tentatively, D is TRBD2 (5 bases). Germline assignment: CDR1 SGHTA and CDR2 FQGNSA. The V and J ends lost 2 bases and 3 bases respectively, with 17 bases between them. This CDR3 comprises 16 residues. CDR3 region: CASSLRSSPPFYEQYF. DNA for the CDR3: TGTGCCAGCAGCTTACGGTCTAGCCCCCCTTTCTACGAGCAGTACTTC.

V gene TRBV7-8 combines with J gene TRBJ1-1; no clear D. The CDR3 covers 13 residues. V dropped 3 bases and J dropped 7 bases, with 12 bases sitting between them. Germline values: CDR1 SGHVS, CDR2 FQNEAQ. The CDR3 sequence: CASSLGGNGEAFF. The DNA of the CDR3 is TGTGCCAGCAGCTTGGGAGGTAATGGTGAAGCTTTCTTT.

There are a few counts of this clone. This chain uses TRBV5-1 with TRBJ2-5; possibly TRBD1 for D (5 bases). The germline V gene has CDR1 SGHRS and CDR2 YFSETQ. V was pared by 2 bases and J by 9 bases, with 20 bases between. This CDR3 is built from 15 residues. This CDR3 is CASSFGRQGQGAQYF. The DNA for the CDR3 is TGCGCCAGCAGCTTCGGGCGACAAGGGCAAGGGGCCCAGTACTTC.

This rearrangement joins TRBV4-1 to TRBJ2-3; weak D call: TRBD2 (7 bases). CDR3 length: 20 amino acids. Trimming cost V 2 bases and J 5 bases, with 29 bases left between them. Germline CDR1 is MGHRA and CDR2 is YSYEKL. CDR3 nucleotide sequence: TGCGCCAGCAGCCAAACGAGATGGGAGTGGGGGGGCCGGTTTCGAGATACGCAGTATTTT. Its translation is CASSQTRWEWGGRFRDTQYF.

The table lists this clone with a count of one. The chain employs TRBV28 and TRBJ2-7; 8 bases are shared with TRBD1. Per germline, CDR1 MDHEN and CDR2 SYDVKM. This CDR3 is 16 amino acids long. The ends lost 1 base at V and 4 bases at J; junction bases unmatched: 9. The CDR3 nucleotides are TGTGCCAGCAGTTTATTGGGAAGACAGGGGTTGTACGAGCAGTACTTC. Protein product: CASSLLGRQGLYEQYF.

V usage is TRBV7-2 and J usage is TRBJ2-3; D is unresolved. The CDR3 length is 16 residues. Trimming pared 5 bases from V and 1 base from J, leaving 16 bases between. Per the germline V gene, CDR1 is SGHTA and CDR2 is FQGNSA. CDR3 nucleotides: TGTGCCAGCAGCCCTATGGTAGGGTACGGCACAGATACGCAGTATTTT. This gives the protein CASSPMVGYGTDTQYF.

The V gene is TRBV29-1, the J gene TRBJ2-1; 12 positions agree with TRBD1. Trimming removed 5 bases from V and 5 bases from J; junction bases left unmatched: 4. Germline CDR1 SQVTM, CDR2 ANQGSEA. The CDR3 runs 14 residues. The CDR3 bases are TGCAGCGTTTTACGGGACAGGGGGCACAATGAGCAGTTCTTC. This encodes CSVLRDRGHNEQFF.

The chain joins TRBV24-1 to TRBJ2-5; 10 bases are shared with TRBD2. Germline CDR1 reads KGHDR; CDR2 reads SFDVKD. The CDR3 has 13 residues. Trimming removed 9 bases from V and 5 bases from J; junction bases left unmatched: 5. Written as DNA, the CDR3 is TGTGCCACCGGGGCTAGCGGGGGTGAGACCCAGTACTTC. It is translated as CATGASGGETQYF.